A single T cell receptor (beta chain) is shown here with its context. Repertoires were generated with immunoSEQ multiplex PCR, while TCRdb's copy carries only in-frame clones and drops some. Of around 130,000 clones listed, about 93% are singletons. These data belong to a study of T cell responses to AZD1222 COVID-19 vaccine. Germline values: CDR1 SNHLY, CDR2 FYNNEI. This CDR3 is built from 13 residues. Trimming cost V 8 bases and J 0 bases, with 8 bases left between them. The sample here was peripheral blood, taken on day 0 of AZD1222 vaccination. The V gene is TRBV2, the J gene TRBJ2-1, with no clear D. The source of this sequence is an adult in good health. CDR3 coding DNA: TGTGCCAGCTCTGAGAGCTCCTACAATGAGCAGTTCTTC. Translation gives CASSESSYNEQFF.